The 16 T cell receptor beta chains given below trace back to one sample, sequenced in a study of T cells in tumors after PD-1 blockade. The table came from immunoSEQ multiplex PCR; TCRdb's copy has only in-frame clones and leaves some out. The data contain about 8,000 clones, roughly 69% of them singletons. Sequencing used tumor tissue, obtained after anti-PD-1 treatment. These receptors were taken from a human donor with basal cell carcinoma.

V and J are TRBV2 and TRBJ2-1, with TRBD2 matching 7 bases. This CDR3 region has 14 residues. Germline CDR1 and CDR2: SNHLY and FYNNEI. Trimming at V came to 8 bases and at J to 0 bases, leaving 4 bases not matched to a gene. CDR3 DNA sequence: TGTGCCAGCGAGGGCGGGAGCTCCTACAATGAGCAGTTCTTC. Translated: CASEGGSSYNEQFF.

The rearrangement links TRBV3-1 (or the pseudogene TRBV3-2) to TRBJ2-7, with unresolved D. Germline V lookup: CDR1 LGHDT, CDR2 YNNKEL (reference sequence). This CDR3 region has 12 residues. With 1 base removed from V and 3 bases from J, the gap between germline ends came to 4 bases. CDR3 DNA: TGTGCCAGCAGCCAAGGGGGCTACGAGCAGTACTTC. Its protein is CASSQGGYEQYF.

Details on this clone: This sample includes further DNA sequences coding for the same CDR3. This chain joins TRBV6-1 and TRBJ2-7; D not certain. This CDR3 contains 12 residues. The V end was cut by 2 bases, the J end by 4 bases, with 6 bases between. The germline CDR1 and CDR2 sequences are MNHNS and SASEGT. CDR3 region: CASSEPGYEQYF. The CDR3 DNA sequence: TGTGCCAGCAGTGAACCCGGTTACGAGCAGTACTTC.

This clone showed up just once. The J gene is TRBJ2-3, the V gene TRBV29-1; D is perhaps TRBD2 (7 bases). This CDR3 spans 15 amino acids. V lost 6 bases to trimming and J lost 2 bases, with 18 bases between them. The germline CDR1 and CDR2 sequences are SQVTM and ANQGSEA. The CDR3 sequence: CSVSGGTITTDTQYF. CDR3 in DNA: TGCAGCGTCTCCGGGGGGACAATAACCACAGATACGCAGTATTTT.

The chain has TRBV5-1 and TRBJ2-5; D not resolved. Trimming took 0 bases from V and 2 from J, leaving 5 bases between them. This CDR3 has 13 amino acids. Germline lookup yields CDR1 SGHRS and CDR2 YFSETQ. The CDR3 DNA follows: TGCGCCAGCAGCTTGGTTCTACAAGAGACCCAGTACTTC. Translation gives CASSLVLQETQYF.

The chain combines TRBV12-2 with TRBJ2-1; the D call of TRBD1 is as the table states it, not checked on the DNA. TRBV12-2 is designated a pseudogene. The CDR3 has 17 residues. This chain's CDR3 is CASRLNRGGYPDNEQFF. The CDR3 bases are TGTGCAAGTCGCTTGAATAGAGGGGGCTACCCTGACAATGAGCAGTTCTTC.

The V gene is TRBV5-1, the J gene TRBJ2-2; 7 positions agree with TRBD1. V shed 2 bases, J shed 0 bases, and the junction held 4 bases outside the gene matches. The CDR3 extends over 16 amino acids. Germline CDR1 is SGHRS and CDR2 is YFSETQ. CDR3 sequence (DNA): TGCGCCAGCAGCTTACTGACAGGGACGAACACCGGGGAGCTGTTTTTT. Its protein is CASSLLTGTNTGELFF.

This clone is judged medium-sized. The J gene is TRBJ2-7, the V gene TRBV19; unclear D gene. The V gene lost 1 base and the J gene lost 2 bases, with 6 bases spanning the gap. Germline V lookup: CDR1 LNHDA, CDR2 SQIVND (reference sequence). The CDR3 extends over 13 amino acids. DNA for the CDR3: TGTGCCAGTAGTATAGCTGTCACCTACGAGCAGTACTTC. Translation gives CASSIAVTYEQYF.

This rearrangement joins TRBV5-1 to TRBJ1-1, with TRBD1 identical over 7 bases. V gave up 3 bases and J gave up 4 bases; unmatched junction bases: 6. The CDR3 totals 14 residues. Germline CDR1 is SGHRS and CDR2 is YFSETQ. CDR3 loop: CASSWGEGATEAFF. Written as DNA, the CDR3 is TGCGCCAGCAGCTGGGGTGAGGGGGCCACTGAAGCTTTCTTT. Looking up the rest from reference TRBV5-1 and TRBJ1-1 gives the full variable domain: KAGVTQTPRYLIKTRGQQVTLSCSPISGHRSVSWYQQTPGQGLQFLFEYFSETQRNKGNFPGRFSGRQFSNSRSEMNVSTLELGDSALYLCASSWGEGATEAFFGQGTRLTVV.

V gene TRBV5-6 combines with J gene TRBJ2-3; 15 bases match TRBD2. This CDR3 spans 19 amino acids. Germline CDR1 reads SGHDT; CDR2 reads YYEEEE. Trimming cost V 4 bases and J 4 bases; bases outside gene matches: 13. CDR3 residues: CASSPTRTSGGAPADTQYF. The CDR3 coding sequence is TGTGCCAGCAGCCCCACACGGACTAGCGGGGGGGCCCCGGCAGATACGCAGTATTTT.

The chain combines TRBV3-1 (or the pseudogene TRBV3-2) with TRBJ1-5; unclear D gene. Germline V gene data show CDR1 as LGHDT and CDR2 as YNNKEL (reference sequence). The V gene lost 0 bases and the J gene lost 4 bases, with 4 bases spanning the gap. This CDR3 spans 13 amino acids. CDR3 residues: CASSQDRNQPQHF. The CDR3 nucleotides read TGTGCCAGCAGCCAAGATCGAAATCAGCCCCAGCATTTT.

This clone was detected only a few times. The chain employs TRBV6-2 or TRBV6-3 and TRBJ1-5; TRBD1 matches at 8 bases. The junction had 2 bases not matched to a gene; V was cut back by 0 bases and J by 1 base. The CDR3 runs 16 residues. Germline V gene sequence: CDR1 MNHEY, CDR2 SVGEGT. The CDR3 bases are TGTGCCAGCAGTTACTCGGGACAGGTGAGCAATCAGCCCCAGCATTTT. Protein product: CASSYSGQVSNQPQHF.

The chain joins TRBV13 to TRBJ1-2; 9 nucleotides match TRBD1. The CDR3 runs 16 residues. The germline gives CDR1 PRHDT, CDR2 FYEKMQ (reference sequence). J gave up 4 bases and V 4 bases, and 10 bases lay outside the gene matches. The CDR3 nucleotides are TGTGCCAGCAGCTCCCCGAGTCAGGGACAGGGCTATGGCTACACCTTC. Protein product: CASSSPSQGQGYGYTF.

The chain uses TRBV19 and TRBJ2-5; D is possibly TRBD1 or TRBD2 (6 bases each). The V and J ends lost 6 bases and 5 bases respectively, with 13 bases between them. Germline loops: CDR1 LNHDA, CDR2 SQIVND (reference sequence). The CDR3 runs 13 residues. CDR3 DNA: TGTGCCAGTAGCCTGGGGGGCGGGGAGACCCAGTACTTC. This gives the protein CASSLGGGETQYF.

The chain couples TRBV7-6 to TRBJ2-7; TRBD1 or TRBD2 may be the D gene (5 bases each). The germline CDR1 and CDR2 sequences are SGHVS and FNYEAQ. The CDR3 extends over 14 amino acids. Between the trimmed V and J ends, which lost 5 bases and 0 bases, there was a span of 11 bases. CDR3 region: CASSKGRGSYEQYF. In DNA, the CDR3 is TGTGCCAGCAGCAAGGGACGGGGCTCCTACGAGCAGTACTTC.

J is TRBJ2-5 and V is TRBV9; 9 bases fit TRBD2. Losses at the gene ends were 0 bases for V and 4 bases for J; bases not matched to a gene: 13. This CDR3 is 18 amino acids long. Looked up from germline, CDR1 is SGDLS and CDR2 is YYNGEE. The chain's CDR3 is CASSVVGGGGGAAETQYF. The CDR3 DNA sequence: TGTGCCAGCAGCGTAGTCGGTGGTGGCGGGGGGGCCGCAGAGACCCAGTACTTC.